A selection of T cell receptor beta chains follows, all from one sample in a study of CD8 T cells in Susac syndrome. TCRdb used MiXCR to reprocess the immunoSEQ multiplex PCR reads, holding one entry per CDR3 protein. The sample has approximately 180,000 distinct CDR3 sequences, roughly 94% seen once; the top ten hold 0.085% to 0.1%. Sequencing used CD4+ T cells from PBMCs. These TCRs come from a human donor with Susac syndrome. Both conserved end residues are part of each CDR3. Each record gives: D gene, clone size, V gene, J gene, CDR3 protein, CDR3 DNA. The D gene is left open where the match is weak. The size entry is marked missing in some rows and otherwise reads once, few, many or a size class.

-	once	TRBV30	TRBJ1-3	CACNNQGNTIYF	TGTGCCTGCAACAATCAGGGAAACACCATATATTTT
-	-	TRBV5-4	TRBJ1-6	CASSLAGRPISPLHF	TGTGCCAGCAGCTTGGCCGGAAGACCAATTTCACCCCTCCACTTT
-	-	TRBV4-2	TRBJ2-3	CASSQEQITDTQYF	TGTGCCAGCAGCCAAGAACAGATCACAGATACGCAGTATTTT
TRBD2	-	TRBV20-1	TRBJ2-7	CSARIASGSYEQYF	TGCAGTGCTAGAATCGCTAGCGGGAGCTACGAGCAGTACTTC
-	-	TRBV2	TRBJ2-2	CASSTENTGELFF	TGTGCCAGCAGTACAGAGAACACCGGGGAGCTGTTTTTT
TRBD2	-	TRBV9	TRBJ2-1	CASSVASGLYNEQFF	TGTGCCAGCAGCGTAGCTAGCGGGCTCTACAATGAGCAGTTCTTC
-	-	TRBV18	TRBJ1-1	CASSPNREWTEAFF	TGTGCCAGCTCACCAAACAGGGAATGGACTGAAGCTTTCTTT
-	few	TRBV2	TRBJ2-3	CASSGGSTDTQYF	TGTGCCAGCAGTGGAGGTAGCACAGATACGCAGTATTTT
TRBD1	-	TRBV28	TRBJ2-3	CASSLHRGTSTDTQYF	TGTGCCAGCAGTTTACACAGGGGTACTAGCACAGATACGCAGTATTTT
-	-	TRBV20-1	TRBJ1-2	CSARRSYGYTF	TGCAGTGCTAGGCGCTCCTATGGCTACACCTTC
TRBD1	-	TRBV28	TRBJ2-5	CASTTQKLSGGTDQETQYF	TGTGCCAGCACAACCCAAAAACTCTCAGGGGGAACGGACCAAGAGACCCAGTACTTC
TRBD2	-	TRBV5-1	TRBJ2-2	CASSLGLAGARGTGELFF	TGCGCCAGCAGCTTGGGGCTAGCGGGGGCTCGAGGCACCGGGGAGCTGTTTTTT
-	-	TRBV29-1	TRBJ2-5	CSVASRTSRQETQYF	TGCAGCGTTGCATCACGAACTAGCCGTCAAGAGACCCAGTACTTC
-	-	TRBV20-1	TRBJ2-2	CSAPLQGTGELFF	TGCAGTGCTCCTCTCCAGGGGACCGGGGAGCTGTTTTTT
-	-	TRBV25-1	TRBJ1-1	CASTSQLMNTEAFF	TGTGCCAGCACCTCGCAGCTTATGAACACTGAAGCTTTCTTT